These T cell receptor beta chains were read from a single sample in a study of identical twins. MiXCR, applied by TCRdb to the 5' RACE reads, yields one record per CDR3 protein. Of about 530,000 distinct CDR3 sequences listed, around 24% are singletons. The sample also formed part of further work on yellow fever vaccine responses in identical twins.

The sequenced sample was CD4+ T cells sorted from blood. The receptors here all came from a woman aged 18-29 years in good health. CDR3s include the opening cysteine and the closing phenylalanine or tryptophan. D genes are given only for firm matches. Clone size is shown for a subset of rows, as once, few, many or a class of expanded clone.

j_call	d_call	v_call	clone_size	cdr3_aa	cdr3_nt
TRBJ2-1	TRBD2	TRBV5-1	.	CASSFTSGSSSEQFF	TGCGCCAGCAGCTTTACTAGCGGGAGTTCTTCTGAGCAGTTCTTC
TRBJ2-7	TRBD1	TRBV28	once	CASRLVRGQASPDSYEQYF	TGTGCCAGCAGGTTAGTCCGAGGACAGGCCTCCCCCGACTCCTACGAGCAGTACTTC
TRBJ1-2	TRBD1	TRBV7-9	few	CASSLVKGAFTF	TGTGCCAGCAGCTTAGTCAAGGGGGCATTTACCTTC
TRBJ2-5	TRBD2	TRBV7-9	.	CASSLADRTSPQETQYF	TGTGCCAGCAGCTTAGCCGACCGGACTAGCCCTCAAGAGACCCAGTACTTC
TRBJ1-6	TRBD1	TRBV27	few	CASAGTGGLYSPLHF	TGTGCCAGCGCGGGGACAGGGGGTCTCTATTCACCCCTCCACTTT
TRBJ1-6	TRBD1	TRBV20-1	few	CSAVGDSANSPLHF	TGCAGTGCTGTGGGGGACAGTGCTAATTCACCCCTCCACTTT
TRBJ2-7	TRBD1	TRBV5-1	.	CASSAQGADYEQYF	TGCGCCAGCAGTGCGCAGGGGGCGGATTACGAGCAGTACTTC
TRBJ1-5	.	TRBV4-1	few	CASSLGQQYSNQPQHF	TGCGCCAGCAGCCTGGGGCAGCAGTATAGCAATCAGCCCCAGCATTTT
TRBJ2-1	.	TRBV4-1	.	CASSQARWESGNEQFF	TGCGCCAGCAGCCAAGCACGGTGGGAGAGCGGCAATGAGCAGTTCTTC
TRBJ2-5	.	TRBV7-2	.	CASSLGPGYIKETQYF	TGTGCCAGCAGCTTAGGGCCAGGGTACATCAAAGAGACCCAGTACTTC
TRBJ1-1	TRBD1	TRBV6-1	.	CASTGTGVTEAFF	TGTGCCAGCACCGGGACAGGGGTCACTGAAGCTTTCTTT
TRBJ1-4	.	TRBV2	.	CASLLGGASTNEKLFF	TGTGCCAGCCTCCTAGGAGGGGCTTCAACTAATGAAAAACTGTTTTTT
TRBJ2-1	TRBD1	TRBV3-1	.	CASSPHGTGGLNEQFF	TGTGCCAGCAGCCCTCACGGGACAGGGGGACTCAATGAGCAGTTCTTC
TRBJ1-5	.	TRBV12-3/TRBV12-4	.	CASSLNTNQPQHF	TGTGCCAGCAGCCTCAACACCAATCAGCCCCAGCATTTT
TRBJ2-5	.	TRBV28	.	CATMGEETQYF	TGTGCCACCATGGGGGAGGAGACCCAGTACTTC
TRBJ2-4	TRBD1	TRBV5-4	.	CASSLGLGRGRSPAKNIQYF	TGTGCCAGCAGCTTGGGCTTGGGCAGGGGGCGGTCCCCAGCCAAAAACATTCAGTACTTC